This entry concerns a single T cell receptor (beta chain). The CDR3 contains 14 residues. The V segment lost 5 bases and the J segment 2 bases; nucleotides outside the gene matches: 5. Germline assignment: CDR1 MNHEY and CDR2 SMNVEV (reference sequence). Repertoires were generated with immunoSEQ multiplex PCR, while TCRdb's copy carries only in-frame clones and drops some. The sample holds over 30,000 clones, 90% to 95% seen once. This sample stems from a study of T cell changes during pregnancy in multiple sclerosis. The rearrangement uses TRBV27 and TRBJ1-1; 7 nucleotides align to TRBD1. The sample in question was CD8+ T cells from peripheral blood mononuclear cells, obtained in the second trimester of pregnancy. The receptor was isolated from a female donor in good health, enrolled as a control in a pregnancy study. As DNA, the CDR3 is TGTGCCAGCAGTACAAGGGGGCCTAACACTGAAGCTTTCTTT. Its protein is CASSTRGPNTEAFF.